The 28 T cell receptor beta chains given below trace back to one sample, sequenced in a study of blood T cell repertoires in COVID-19. Repertoires were generated with immunoSEQ multiplex PCR, while TCRdb's copy carries only in-frame clones and drops some. The repertoire has roughly 38,000 clones, about 76% of them found once; the top ten carry about 8.5%. Sequenced sample: peripheral blood. The receptors originated from an older man with active or convalescent COVID-19.

The V call is TRBV28, the J call TRBJ1-6; no definite D call. CDR1 and CDR2 (germline): MDHEN, SYDVKM. The CDR3 sequence is 12 residues long. With 4 bases removed from V and 11 bases from J, the gap between germline ends came to 9 bases. CDR3 bases: TGTGCCAGCAGTTCCGTAAATCCACCCCTCCACTTT. Its translation: CASSSVNPPLHF. Based on the CDR3 plus reference TRBV28 and TRBJ1-6, the full variable domain is DVKVTQSSRYLVKRTGEKVFLECVQDMDHENMFWYRQDPGLGLRLIYFSYDVKMKEKGDIPEGYSVSREKKERFSLILESASTNQTSMYLCASSSVNPPLHFGNGTRLTVT.

The chain employs TRBV11-2 and TRBJ2-3, with 9 bases that match TRBD2. The CDR3 sequence is 16 residues long. V shed 5 bases, J shed 2 bases, and the junction held 8 bases outside the gene matches. Looked up from germline, CDR1 is SGHAT and CDR2 is FQNNGV. The CDR3 nucleotides are TGTGCCAGCAGCCAACGCGCGGGGGGGGTCACAGATACGCAGTATTTT. It yields the protein CASSQRAGGVTDTQYF.

This sequence joins TRBV23-1 and TRBJ2-3; 7 positions agree with TRBD1. TRBV23-1 counts as an open reading frame of uncertain function. The V segment lost 2 bases and the J segment 1 base; nucleotides outside the gene matches: 9. The CDR3 covers 17 residues. CDR3 loop: CASSQPAGQGGTDTQYF. The CDR3, as DNA: TGCGCCAGCAGTCAACCGGCAGGGCAGGGGGGCACAGATACGCAGTATTTT.

The V and J genes are TRBV7-9 and TRBJ1-5, with D maybe TRBD1 (5 bases). Germline assignment: CDR1 SEHNR and CDR2 FQNEAQ (reference sequence). The CDR3 loop spans 15 amino acids. V was pared by 3 bases and J by 0 bases, with 9 bases between. CDR3 bases: TGTGCCAGCAGCTTTGGGGGGGATAGCAATCAGCCCCAGCATTTT. This encodes CASSFGGDSNQPQHF.

The chain carries TRBV15 and TRBJ1-3; the D is unclear. Germline CDR1 LNHNV, CDR2 YYDKDF (reference sequence). V gave up 4 bases and J gave up 4 bases, with 8 bases separating them. The CDR3 has 13 residues. CDR3 in DNA: TGTGCCACCAGCAATCGACAAGGAAACACCATATATTTT. Translating gives CATSNRQGNTIYF.

This clone was found a few times. This sequence joins TRBV7-9 and TRBJ1-6, with TRBD1 matching over 9 bases. The junction had 2 bases not matched to a gene; V was cut back by 3 bases and J by 8 bases. Germline lookup yields CDR1 SEHNR and CDR2 FQNEAQ (reference sequence). This CDR3 spans 14 amino acids. In DNA, the CDR3 is TGTGCCAGCAGCTTCGGGGACAGGGATTCACCCCTCCACTTT. Translating gives CASSFGDRDSPLHF.

This sequence joins TRBV14 and TRBJ2-7, with D tentatively TRBD1 (6 bases). Trimming pared 4 bases from V and 3 bases from J, leaving 13 bases between. CDR3 length: 14 amino acids. The V gene's germline CDR1 is SGHDN and CDR2 FVKESK. CDR3 amino acids: CASSRGRGVYEQYF. CDR3 DNA: TGTGCCAGCAGCCGAGGCAGGGGCGTCTACGAGCAGTACTTC.

This clone was found a few times. V is TRBV7-9 and J is TRBJ2-5; perhaps TRBD2 as D (5 bases). The length of the CDR3 is 15 residues. Looked up from germline, CDR1 is SEHNR and CDR2 is FQNEAQ (reference sequence). V was clipped by 3 bases and J by 5 bases, with 16 bases between them. The CDR3 reads CASSLSDSSWETQYF. In DNA, the CDR3 is TGTGCCAGCAGCTTGTCGGACTCCAGCTGGGAGACCCAGTACTTC. The variable domain in full, with the rest retrieved from reference TRBV7-9 and TRBJ2-5, is DTGVSQNPRHKITKRGQNVTFRCDPISEHNRLYWYRQTLGQGPEFLTYFQNEAQLEKSRLLSDRFSAERPKGSFSTLEIQRTEQGDSAMYLCASSLSDSSWETQYFGPGTRLLVL.

CDR3 residues: CASSLGPGLADTQYF. Written as DNA, the CDR3 is TGTGCCAGCAGCTTAGGGCCGGGACTAGCAGATACGCAGTATTTT. V and J are TRBV7-9 and TRBJ2-3, with 8 positions matching TRBD2. The V gene's germline CDR1 is SEHNR and CDR2 FQNEAQ (reference sequence). V was pared by 1 base and J by 4 bases, with 4 bases of the junction left unmatched. CDR3 length: 15 residues.

The genes are TRBV11-2 and TRBJ1-1; D may be TRBD1 (6 bases). The CDR3 length is 13 residues. Trimming shortened V by 6 bases and J by 6 bases, and 14 bases separated the two germline ends. The germline gives CDR1 SGHAT, CDR2 FQNNGV. Here the CDR3 DNA reads TGTGCCAGCAGGTCAGGGGAGTTGGCTGAAGCTTTCTTT. This encodes CASRSGELAEAFF.

The rearrangement uses TRBV28 and TRBJ1-2, with D perhaps matching TRBD1 (5 bases). CDR1 and CDR2 from the germline V gene are MDHEN and SYDVKM. This CDR3 region has 15 residues. Trimming pared 1 base from V and 8 bases from J, leaving 17 bases between. The CDR3 region is CASSLFDRTLGGYTF. The CDR3 nucleotides are TGTGCCAGCAGTTTATTCGACAGAACCTTAGGAGGCTACACCTTC.

V gene TRBV7-8 combines with J gene TRBJ2-2; 9 bases fit TRBD2. The V gene end was trimmed by 5 bases and the J gene end by 7 bases; junction bases not matched to a gene: 5. The CDR3 extends over 14 amino acids. Per the germline V gene, CDR1 is SGHVS and CDR2 is FQNEAQ. This CDR3 is CASSPLTSGGELFF. The CDR3 DNA is TGTGCCAGCAGCCCATTGACTAGCGGCGGGGAGCTGTTTTTT.

The rearrangement uses TRBV6-5 and TRBJ1-2; D is uncertain. V was clipped by 5 bases and J by 3 bases, with 10 bases between them. The CDR3 spans 13 residues. The V gene's germline CDR1 is MNHEY and CDR2 SVGAGI. The CDR3 DNA follows: TGTGCCAGCAGTCTAGACGGAGACTATGGCTACACCTTC. Protein product: CASSLDGDYGYTF.

The V call is TRBV2, the J call TRBJ2-5, with a possible D match to TRBD2 (6 bases). V was trimmed by 7 bases and J by 9 bases, leaving 21 bases between them. Germline V lookup: CDR1 SNHLY, CDR2 FYNNEI. This CDR3 spans 14 amino acids. CDR3 bases: TGTGCCAGCAAGGGTATGGGACTGGCGCTTCCCCAGTACTTC. The encoded protein is CASKGMGLALPQYF.

V and J are TRBV20-1 and TRBJ2-2; 9 positions agree with TRBD2. Germline V gives CDR1 DFQATT, CDR2 SNEGSKA (reference sequence). The ends lost 3 bases at V and 5 bases at J; junction bases unmatched: 10. The CDR3 loop spans 16 amino acids. CDR3 loop: CSASHPAGGRTGELFF. The CDR3 region has the DNA TGCAGTGCTAGTCATCCGGCGGGGGGGCGGACCGGGGAGCTGTTTTTT.

This clone was counted once. This chain joins TRBV30 and TRBJ1-2; TRBD1 matches 7 bases. V was clipped by 5 bases and J by 7 bases; unmatched bases: 4. The CDR3 covers 11 residues. CDR1 GTSNPN and CDR2 SVGIG come from the germline V gene (reference sequence). The CDR3 bases are TGTGCCTGGGGGGACAGCGGTGGCTACACCTTC. Translation gives CAWGDSGGYTF.

The chain is built from TRBV23-1 and TRBJ2-2, with D perhaps TRBD1 (6 bases). TRBV23-1 is flagged as an ORF with uncertain function. This CDR3 spans 19 amino acids. V lost 4 bases and J 0 bases, leaving 21 bases between the germline ends. The CDR3 sequence is CASSPPLFRDTANTGELFF. Here the CDR3 DNA reads TGCGCCAGCAGTCCCCCGCTCTTTAGGGACACGGCGAACACCGGGGAGCTGTTTTTT.

The V and J genes are TRBV19 and TRBJ1-2, with D possibly being TRBD1 (6 bases). CDR3 length: 16 residues. V was clipped by 8 bases and J by 6 bases, with 25 bases between them. CDR1 and CDR2 from the germline V gene are LNHDA and SQIVND (reference sequence). The CDR3 DNA follows: TGTGCCAGTCACATTATAGGGGACACAGAGAGAAATGGCTACACCTTC. Protein: CASHIIGDTERNGYTF.

The chain employs TRBV28 and TRBJ2-3, with 8 bases aligning to TRBD2. CDR1 is MDHEN, CDR2 SYDVKM, per germline. The CDR3 has 14 residues. Trimming cost V 7 bases and J 1 base; bases outside gene matches: 4. Here the CDR3 DNA reads TGTGCCAGCAACCCAGCGGGGGGCACAGATACGCAGTATTTT. This gives the protein CASNPAGGTDTQYF.

V gene TRBV28 combines with J gene TRBJ1-2, with no clear D. V was cut by 10 bases and J by 4 bases, with 22 bases left in between. Per germline, CDR1 MDHEN and CDR2 SYDVKM. This CDR3 comprises 15 residues. The chain's CDR3 is CATKQATGGGYGYTF. CDR3 bases: TGTGCCACTAAACAAGCGACGGGCGGAGGCTATGGCTACACCTTC.

This chain connects TRBV9 to TRBJ1-4; 7 nucleotides match TRBD1. Germline V gives CDR1 SGDLS, CDR2 YYNGEE. V dropped 3 bases and J dropped 4; count of bases not matched to a gene: 6. This CDR3 is 15 amino acids long. The CDR3 coding sequence is TGTGCCAGCAGCGCCATGGGACAGATTAATGAAAAACTGTTTTTT. It translates to CASSAMGQINEKLFF.

This clone occurred once. The genes are TRBV11-2 and TRBJ1-6; D is undetermined. The CDR3 is 11 amino acids. With 6 bases removed from V and 7 bases from J, the gap between germline ends came to 4 bases. The germline CDR1 and CDR2 sequences are SGHAT and FQNNGV. CDR3 sequence reads: CASSSNSPLHF. CDR3 sequence (DNA): TGTGCCAGCAGTTCGAATTCACCCCTCCACTTT.

This chain joins TRBV29-1 and TRBJ2-5; the match to TRBD1 covers 8 bases. Germline assignment: CDR1 SQVTM and CDR2 ANQGSEA. Trimming cost V 7 bases and J 6 bases; bases outside gene matches: 7. The CDR3 length is 12 residues. The CDR3 sequence is CSADREGKTQYF. In nucleotides, the CDR3 is TGCAGCGCGGACAGGGAAGGGAAGACCCAGTACTTC.

V gene TRBV3-1 (or the pseudogene TRBV3-2) combines with J gene TRBJ1-1; D is unclear. This CDR3 spans 15 amino acids. Trimming took off 3 bases at V and 5 bases at J, with 16 bases between the two ends. Germline V lookup: CDR1 LGHDT, CDR2 YNNKEL (reference sequence). The CDR3 DNA sequence: TGTGCCAGCAGCCAGTCTCTCGGGGTTGGGACTGAAGCTTTCTTT. Protein: CASSQSLGVGTEAFF.

V usage is TRBV24-1 and J usage is TRBJ2-7; a possible D gene is TRBD2 (6 bases). From germline, CDR1 is KGHDR and CDR2 SFDVKD. Deletions cut 3 bases from V and 3 bases from J, with 8 bases between. This CDR3 is 13 amino acids long. CDR3 sequence: CATSDIGSYEQYF. The CDR3 nucleotides are TGTGCCACCAGTGATATCGGGAGCTACGAGCAGTACTTC.

The CDR3 reads CASSLLQVGYGYTF. The CDR3, as DNA: TGCGCCAGCAGCCTTCTACAGGTGGGATATGGCTACACCTTC. The chain is built from TRBV5-1 and TRBJ1-2, with D maybe TRBD1 (5 bases). The germline gives CDR1 SGHRS, CDR2 YFSETQ. The CDR3 extends over 14 amino acids. Deletions cut 4 bases from V and 5 bases from J, with 15 bases between.

The chain uses TRBV2 and TRBJ1-4; maybe TRBD1 (6 bases). V was clipped by 4 bases and J by 3 bases, with 12 bases between them. The CDR3 spans 15 residues. CDR1 and CDR2 (germline): SNHLY, FYNNEI. The CDR3 is CASSVQGFSNEKLFF. The CDR3 nucleotides are TGTGCCAGCAGTGTTCAGGGGTTCTCTAATGAAAAACTGTTTTTT.

The rearrangement links TRBV7-3 to TRBJ1-6; 8 bases line up with TRBD1. V shed 5 bases, J shed 6 bases, and the junction held 3 bases outside the gene matches. This CDR3 spans 14 amino acids. Germline CDR1 reads SGHTA; CDR2 reads FQGTGA. The CDR3 region is CASSQGQGNSPLHF. CDR3 DNA sequence: TGTGCCAGCAGCCAAGGACAGGGTAATTCACCCCTCCACTTT.